The present T cell receptor (beta chain) was sequenced within a study of T cells in women clearing cervical HPV infection. Study context: No precancer developed; the control's incident HPV16 infection cleared within 12 months. Cases' blood sampling followed lesion detection by median around 160 days (90 to 200). Whole-study findings and limits: TRBV6-7 relative abundance averaged about 0.11% in cases and about 0.17% in controls.

The protocol was immunoSEQ multiplex PCR, while the TCRdb copy is restricted to in-frame clones and leaves out a portion. The sample has approximately 30,000 clones; the top ten hold roughly 16%. In the case of this clone: Its matching antigen is unknown. Coverage ceases 3 residues before the CDR3 finishes, and the germline J gene fills in the end.

V shed 1 base and J 4 bases; nucleotides not matched to a gene: 2. Per germline, CDR1 SQVTM and CDR2 ANQGSEA. The CDR3 sequence is 14 residues long. The origin of this receptor is a woman aged 18-70 years with a cervical HPV16 infection that either progressed to CIN3+ or cleared (not recorded which). The chain combines TRBV29-1 with TRBJ2-3, with 10 bases aligning to TRBD1. The material sequenced was blood buffy coat. The CDR3 here is CSVEGGQGADTQYF. The covered CDR3 bases are TGCAGCGTTGAAGGCGGACAGGGGGCAGATACG.